These 14 T cell receptor beta chains were all obtained from the same sample, sequenced in a study of OX40 agonist ivuxolimab in advanced cancers. Library preparation was by the immunoSEQ multiplex PCR assay. The source is immuneACCESS, and TCRdb retained only in-frame sequences with V and J called. Part of the clones is not carried over; for the studies checked, unresolved V genes explain less than half of this, and the remainder is unexplained. The sample has approximately 55,000 clones on record, 70% to 90% of them singletons. Of the sample, roughly an eighth is held by the ten largest clones. The material sequenced was CD4+ or CD8+ T cells sorted from blood, taken in a trial of the OX40 agonist ivuxolimab. These receptors originate from an adult with an advanced solid tumor such as melanoma, head and neck, liver or kidney cancer.

The rearrangement links TRBV11-2 to TRBJ2-3; the match to TRBD1 covers 10 bases. Germline V CDR1 and CDR2: SGHAT, FQNNGV. J gave up 3 bases and V 2 bases, and 5 bases lay outside the gene matches. The CDR3 has 16 amino acids. The CDR3 here is CASSLLSGQGTDTQYF. CDR3 nucleotide sequence: TGTGCCAGCAGCTTATTGTCGGGACAGGGGACAGATACGCAGTATTTT.

The chain couples TRBV7-2 to TRBJ2-2; no definite D call. Per the germline V gene, CDR1 is SGHTA and CDR2 is FQGNSA. CDR3 length: 12 residues. V was cut by 0 bases and J by 7 bases, with 3 bases left in between. The DNA of the CDR3 is TGTGCCAGCAGCTTAGCGGGCGGGGAGCTGTTTTTT. It encodes CASSLAGGELFF.

The CDR3 loop is CASSDIVFPSYNEQFF. The CDR3 DNA is TGTGCCAGCAGTGACATAGTCTTCCCCTCCTACAATGAGCAGTTCTTC. This sequence joins TRBV6-4 and TRBJ2-1; no clear D gene. Per the germline V gene, CDR1 is MRHNA and CDR2 is SNTAGT. V lost 2 bases and J 0 bases, leaving 11 bases between the germline ends. This CDR3 region has 16 residues.

The chain carries TRBV11-3 and TRBJ2-7, with a possible D match to TRBD1 (5 bases). This CDR3 has 13 residues. V was trimmed by 5 bases and J by 7 bases, leaving 15 bases between them. The germline CDR1 and CDR2 sequences are SGHNT and YENEEA. CDR3 residues: CASSPGRPGEQYF. Written as DNA, the CDR3 is TGTGCCAGCAGCCCCGGACGCCCAGGGGAGCAGTACTTC. The full variable domain, its missing parts supplied by reference TRBV11-3 and TRBJ2-7, is EAGVVQSPRYKIIEKKQPVAFWCNPISGHNTLYWYLQNLGQGPELLIRYENEEAVDDSQLPKDRFSAERLKGVDSTLKIQPAELGDSAVYLCASSPGRPGEQYFGPGTRLTVT.

The chain couples TRBV30 to TRBJ1-4, with a tentative D call TRBD1 (5 bases). The CDR3 contains 15 residues. The V and J ends lost 5 bases and 8 bases respectively, with 21 bases between them. Germline-derived CDR1 and CDR2 are GTSNPN and SVGIG (reference sequence). The CDR3 nucleotides read TGTGCCTGGGGTACCGGGACTTCGAGGACCGAAAAACTGTTTTTT. Translation: CAWGTGTSRTEKLFF.

The rearrangement links TRBV5-1 to TRBJ2-2; 7 bases map to TRBD1. Per the germline V gene, CDR1 is SGHRS and CDR2 is YFSETQ. Unmatched junction bases numbered 7, after V lost 3 bases and J lost 2 bases. The CDR3 consists of 16 residues. CDR3 sequence: CASSSRGTANTGELFF. For the CDR3, the DNA is TGCGCCAGCAGCTCCAGAGGGACAGCAAACACCGGGGAGCTGTTTTTT.

V and J are TRBV5-1 and TRBJ2-3, with TRBD2 identical over 14 bases. With V trimmed by 4 bases and J by 8 bases, 9 bases remained unmatched. The CDR3 covers 16 residues. Per germline, CDR1 SGHRS and CDR2 YFSETQ. Here the CDR3 DNA reads TGCGCCAGCAGCCCTCCCGGACTAGCGGGAGGAGGTACGCAGTATTTT. Translation gives CASSPPGLAGGGTQYF.

The chain carries TRBV10-2 and TRBJ1-2; 7 bases are a match to TRBD1. From germline, CDR1 is WSHSY and CDR2 SAAADI. The J segment lost 2 bases and the V segment lost 6 bases, leaving 6 bases of the junction unmatched. This CDR3 contains 14 residues. The DNA of the CDR3 is TGCGCCAGCAGGGAAGTACAGGGGAACTATGGCTACACCTTC. Residues: CASREVQGNYGYTF.

The chain links TRBV5-8 to TRBJ2-2; 10 bases line up with TRBD2. The CDR3 spans 17 residues. J gave up 7 bases and V 4 bases, and 13 bases lay outside the gene matches. The germline gives CDR1 SGHTS, CDR2 YDEGEE. CDR3 sequence (DNA): TGTGCCAGCAGCCCGGGGGGTCTAGCGGGAGTTGTCGGGGAGCTGTTTTTT. Its protein is CASSPGGLAGVVGELFF.

V usage is TRBV5-4 and J usage is TRBJ1-2; a weak D match, TRBD1 (5 bases). V lost 0 bases, J lost 4 bases, and 13 bases lay in between. The CDR3 length is 15 residues. Germline CDR1 reads SGHNT; CDR2 reads YYREEE (reference sequence). In DNA, the CDR3 is TGTGCCAGCAGCTTGGGTGGGGCTCGGTCCTATGGCTACACCTTC. It codes for CASSLGGARSYGYTF. Variable domain in full (rest from reference TRBV5-4 and TRBJ1-2): ETGVTQSPTHLIKTRGQQVTLRCSSQSGHNTVSWYQQALGQGPQFIFQYYREEENGRGNFPPRFSGLQFPNYSSELNVNALELDDSALYLCASSLGGARSYGYTFGSGTRLTVV.

J is TRBJ2-7 and V is TRBV28; 12 positions agree with TRBD2. The junction had 10 bases not matched to a gene; V was cut back by 3 bases and J by 4 bases. Per germline, CDR1 MDHEN and CDR2 SYDVKM. The CDR3 totals 17 residues. The CDR3 region has the DNA TGTGCCAGCAGTTTTAGACTAGCGGGAGCCTCTCTGTACGAGCAGTACTTC. Translated: CASSFRLAGASLYEQYF.

CDR3 coding DNA: TGCGCCAGCAGCTTGGGGGGACACCAAAACATTCAGTACTTC. Protein product: CASSLGGHQNIQYF. The chain carries TRBV5-1 and TRBJ2-4; D is possibly TRBD1 (6 bases). Trimming removed 0 bases at V and 5 bases at J, with 9 bases between. The CDR3 covers 14 residues. Germline assignment: CDR1 SGHRS and CDR2 YFSETQ. The full variable domain, with the rest looked up from reference TRBV5-1 and TRBJ2-4, is KAGVTQTPRYLIKTRGQQVTLSCSPISGHRSVSWYQQTPGQGLQFLFEYFSETQRNKGNFPGRFSGRQFSNSRSEMNVSTLELGDSALYLCASSLGGHQNIQYFGAGTRLSVL.

This clone was seen only once. J is TRBJ1-5 and V is TRBV4-1, with D uncertain. CDR1 and CDR2 (germline): MGHRA, YSYEKL. V lost 1 base to trimming and J lost 1 base, with 5 bases between them. The CDR3 is made up of 14 amino acids. The CDR3 DNA is TGCGCCAGCAGCCAAGTTTTAAGCAATCAGCCCCAGCATTTT. Residues: CASSQVLSNQPQHF.

The V gene is TRBV9, the J gene TRBJ1-6, with 7 nucleotides matching TRBD1. CDR1 SGDLS and CDR2 YYNGEE come from the germline V gene. The ends lost 4 bases at V and 7 bases at J; junction bases unmatched: 11. CDR3 length: 16 amino acids. As DNA, the CDR3 is TGTGCCAGCAGCACAGAACGACAGGGCTCGAATTCACCCCTCCACTTT. Translated: CASSTERQGSNSPLHF. Based on the CDR3 plus reference TRBV9 and TRBJ1-6, the full variable domain is DSGVTQTPKHLITATGQRVTLRCSPRSGDLSVYWYQQSLDQGLQFLIQYYNGEERAKGNILERFSAQQFPDLHSELNLSSLELGDSALYFCASSTERQGSNSPLHFGNGTRLTVT.